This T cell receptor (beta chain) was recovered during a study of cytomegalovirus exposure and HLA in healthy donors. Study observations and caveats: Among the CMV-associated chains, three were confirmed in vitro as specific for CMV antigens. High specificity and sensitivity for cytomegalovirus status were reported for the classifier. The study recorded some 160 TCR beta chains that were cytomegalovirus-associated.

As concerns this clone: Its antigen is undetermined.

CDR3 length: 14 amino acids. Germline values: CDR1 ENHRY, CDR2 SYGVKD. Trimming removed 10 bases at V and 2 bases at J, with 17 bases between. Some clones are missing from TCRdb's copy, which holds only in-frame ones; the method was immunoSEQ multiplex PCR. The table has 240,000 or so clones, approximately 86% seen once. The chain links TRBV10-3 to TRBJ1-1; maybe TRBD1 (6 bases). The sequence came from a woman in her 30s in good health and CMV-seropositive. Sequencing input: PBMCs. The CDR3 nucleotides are TGTGCCACCACCAGGGGAGAGGGCAACACTGAAGCTTTCTTT. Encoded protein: CATTRGEGNTEAFF.